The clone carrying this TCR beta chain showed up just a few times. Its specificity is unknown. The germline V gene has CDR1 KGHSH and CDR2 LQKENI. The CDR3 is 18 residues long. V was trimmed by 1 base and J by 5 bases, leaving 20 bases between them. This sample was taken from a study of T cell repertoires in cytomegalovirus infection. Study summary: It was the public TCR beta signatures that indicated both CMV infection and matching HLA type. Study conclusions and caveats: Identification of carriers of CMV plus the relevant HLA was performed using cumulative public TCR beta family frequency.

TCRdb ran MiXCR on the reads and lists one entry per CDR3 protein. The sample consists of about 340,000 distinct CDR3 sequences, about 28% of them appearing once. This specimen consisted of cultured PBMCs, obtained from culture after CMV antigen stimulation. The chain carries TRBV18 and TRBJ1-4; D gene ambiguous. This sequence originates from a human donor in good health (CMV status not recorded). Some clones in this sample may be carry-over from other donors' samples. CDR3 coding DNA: TGTGCCAGCTCACCACGGGTACGGCAGCCACGTCAAAATGAAAAACTGTTTTTT. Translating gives CASSPRVRQPRQNEKLFF.